The 2 T cell receptor beta chains reported below all come from one sample, sequenced in a study of human T cells and chemical hapten exposure. TCRdb re-analysed the RACE reads in MiXCR, keeping a single row per CDR3 protein. This table has about 82,000 distinct CDR3 sequences, about 6.6% appearing once. The time point is: patch test 2, 6 weeks after DPC sensitization. Treatment meaning: therapeutic diphenylcyclopropenone sensitization with weekly scalp DPC. Material: whole blood, obtained in connection with sensitization to the hapten diphenylcyclopropenone (DPC). The receptors come from a woman between 25 and 40 years old with alopecia areata. Some clones in this sample may be carry-over from other donors' samples.

This clonotype occurred many times. The chain uses TRBV27 and TRBJ1-1, with 10 bases fitting TRBD1. The CDR3 covers 20 residues. The junction had 21 bases not matched to a gene; V was cut back by 7 bases and J by 1 base. Germline lookup yields CDR1 MNHEY and CDR2 SMNVEV (reference sequence). The CDR3: CASTTFPLGQGRGENTEAFF. The CDR3 nucleotides read TGTGCCAGCACCACATTTCCGTTGGGACAGGGGCGTGGGGAGAACACTGAAGCTTTCTTT.

This clonotype has a count of ten or more. The J gene is TRBJ1-1, the V gene TRBV5-1; the match to TRBD1 covers 7 bases. The CDR3 sequence is 15 residues long. The germline V gene encodes CDR1 SGHRS and CDR2 YFSETQ. Trimming at V came to 0 bases and at J to 4 bases, leaving 6 bases not matched to a gene. CDR3 region: CASSLVGRGATEAFF. The CDR3 DNA reads as TGCGCCAGCAGCTTGGTCGGCAGGGGGGCCACTGAAGCTTTCTTT.